This entry features one TCR beta chain sequence. This clonotype was seen more than once but under ten times. Its antigen target is currently unknown. Qualities for individual bases were not recorded, and no much larger clone is one base off. In light of the paper, this sample's treatment or condition label describes: in vitro stimulation with specific CMV peptide epitopes to enrich CMV-specific T cells. This entry comes from a study of T cell repertoires in cytomegalovirus infection (dated by TCRdb to the late 2010s). Looking at the study overall: The peptide stimulations were aimed at well-studied HLA-B-restricted epitopes as well as recently identified HLA-C-restricted CMV epitopes, whose presentation resists viral immunomodulation. Donor HLA type was relevant to the analysis, as public TCR beta signatures indicated carriage of CMV infection together with the matching HLA type.

TCRdb records Illumina HiSeq 1500 as the sequencer. The raw public data were reprocessed by TCRdb itself: fastp quality trimming at Q25, MiXCR clonotype calling, in-frame beta chains only. Duplicate CDR3 protein sequences are folded into a single record with the most common DNA and genes. This sample holds a few hundred thousand distinct CDR3 sequences; 33% were observed only once. The ten largest clones add up to 15% to 20% of the sample. Broad study findings and their caveats: The ex vivo response was dominated by HLA-C-restricted CMV-specific TCR beta clonotypes, which also provided the single most frequent clonotype in two of eight donors. Cumulative frequency of public TCR beta family members discriminated carriers of CMV infection plus the relevant HLA type in this cohort and an independent approximately 370-donor cohort.

This clonotype was sampled from a human donor in good health (CMV status not recorded). Some clones in this sample may be carry-over from other donors' samples. Specimen: cultured PBMCs, collected from culture after CMV antigen stimulation.

In nucleotide form, the sequence is TGTGCCAGCAGTTTTGACCCACCAACCCCTGAAGCTTTCTTT. Its protein product is CASSFDPPTPEAFF. The chain is encoded by TRBV28 joined to TRBJ1-1, with the D gene not clear enough to name. V drops 3 bases and J drops 6 bases, leaving 14 bases in between. The CDR1 and CDR2 encoded by the germline V gene are MDHEN and SYDVKM. There are 14 amino acids in the CDR3, from cysteine to phenylalanine inclusive. Only the CDR3 DNA stays, 42 bases, in frame from base 1.